The 23 T cell receptor beta chains given below trace back to one sample, sequenced in a study of OX40 agonist ivuxolimab in advanced cancers. TCRdb keeps only in-frame clones here, not all; method: immunoSEQ multiplex PCR. Of around 77,000 clones detected, around 82% appear once; the ten largest clones hold about 5.4%. The material was CD4+ or CD8+ T cells sorted from blood, obtained in a trial of the OX40 agonist ivuxolimab. Source of these receptors: an adult with an advanced solid tumor such as melanoma, head and neck, liver or kidney cancer.

The J gene is TRBJ2-1, the V gene TRBV4-1; 11 nucleotides line up with TRBD2. Germline CDR1 MGHRA, CDR2 YSYEKL. J gave up 2 bases and V 4 bases, and 4 bases lay outside the gene matches. This CDR3 is 16 amino acids long. The chain's CDR3 is CASSPYSGRAYNEQFF. CDR3 in DNA: TGCGCCAGCAGCCCCTATAGCGGGAGGGCCTACAATGAGCAGTTCTTC.

The V gene is TRBV19, the J gene TRBJ2-3; no clear D gene. Trimming took 7 bases from V and 5 from J, leaving 7 bases between them. CDR1 is LNHDA, CDR2 SQIVND, per germline (reference sequence). The CDR3 spans 11 residues. The CDR3, as DNA: TGTGCCAGTACTGGGCGAGATACGCAGTATTTT. It is translated as CASTGRDTQYF.

The chain links TRBV19 to TRBJ2-3; 10 bases fit TRBD2. Looked up from germline, CDR1 is LNHDA and CDR2 is SQIVND (reference sequence). This CDR3 has 15 residues. V lost 5 bases to trimming and J lost 0 bases; unmatched junction nucleotides: 2. In DNA form, the CDR3 reads TGTGCCAGTAGTTCTAGCGGGGGAAGCACAGATACGCAGTATTTT. Translating gives CASSSSGGSTDTQYF.

Written as DNA, the CDR3 is TGTGCCAGCAGCCCAACGGGGGCGGGACAGATAAACGCCTACGAGCAGTACTTC. This translates into CASSPTGAGQINAYEQYF. J is TRBJ2-7 and V is TRBV7-2; TRBD1 is a possible D gene (7 bases). The germline V gene has CDR1 SGHTA and CDR2 FQGNSA. Trimming removed 5 bases from V and 2 bases from J, with 25 bases in between. This CDR3 is built from 18 residues. The whole variable domain, remainder taken from reference TRBV7-2 and TRBJ2-7, is GAGVSQSPSNKVTEKGKDVELRCDPISGHTALYWYRQSLGQGLEFLIYFQGNSAPDKSGLPSDRFSAERTGGSVSTLTIQRTQQEDSAVYLCASSPTGAGQINAYEQYFGPGTRLTVT.

This clone showed up just a few times. The genes are TRBV19 and TRBJ1-1; no clear D gene. CDR3 length equals 14 residues. The germline gives CDR1 LNHDA, CDR2 SQIVND (reference sequence). Trimming removed 6 bases at V and 0 bases at J, with 11 bases between. CDR3 amino acids: CASSPGQVNTEAFF. The CDR3 DNA sequence: TGTGCCAGTAGCCCCGGGCAGGTGAACACTGAAGCTTTCTTT.

The J gene is TRBJ1-2, the V gene TRBV25-1; 7 bases line up with TRBD1. From germline, CDR1 is MGHDK and CDR2 SYGVNS. This CDR3 comprises 13 residues. The trim removed 6 bases at V and 7 bases at J, leaving 8 bases unmatched. CDR3 nucleotides: TGTGCCAGCAGCCGACAGGGCTTCTTTGGCTACACCTTC. Encoded protein: CASSRQGFFGYTF.

This clone was detected a few times. The CDR3, as DNA: TGTGCCTGGAGTGTGGACACCTATGGCTACACCTTC. This sequence encodes CAWSVDTYGYTF. The chain recombines TRBV30 with TRBJ1-2, with D possibly being TRBD1 (5 bases). CDR3 length: 12 residues. V gave up 0 bases and J gave up 4 bases, with 6 bases separating them. Germline values: CDR1 GTSNPN, CDR2 SVGIG (reference sequence). Drawing the rest from reference TRBV30 and TRBJ1-2, the complete variable domain is SQTIHQWPATLVQPVGSPLSLECTVEGTSNPNLYWYRQAAGRGLQLLFYSVGIGQISSEVPQNLSASRPQDRQFILSSKKLLLSDSGFYLCAWSVDTYGYTFGSGTRLTVV.

This clone was seen more than once but under ten times. The chain joins TRBV5-1 to TRBJ1-4; D is unclear. Per germline, CDR1 SGHRS and CDR2 YFSETQ. The V end lost 3 bases, the J end lost 3 bases, and 6 bases lay between the germline ends. This CDR3 is built from 13 residues. CDR3 sequence: CASSSHPNEKLFF. CDR3 in DNA: TGCGCCAGCAGCTCCCATCCTAATGAAAAACTGTTTTTT.

This CDR3 is CASSRTLPTNEKLFF. DNA for the CDR3: TGTGCCAGTAGTAGGACACTACCAACTAATGAAAAACTGTTTTTT. The chain is built from TRBV19 and TRBJ1-4, with D tentatively TRBD1 (5 bases). The germline CDR1 and CDR2 sequences are LNHDA and SQIVND (reference sequence). This CDR3 spans 15 amino acids. The ends were cut back, 4 bases at V and 0 bases at J, with 9 bases in the middle.

The gene calls are TRBV6-1 and TRBJ2-3; D is undetermined. With 8 bases removed from V and 1 base from J, the gap between germline ends came to 4 bases. CDR1 is MNHNS and CDR2 is SASEGT in the germline V gene. CDR3 size: 11 residues. CDR3 nucleotide sequence: TGTGCCAGCCACCGCACAGATACGCAGTATTTT. Its protein product is CASHRTDTQYF.

This clone was recorded once. The chain recombines TRBV9 with TRBJ2-5, with a possible D match to TRBD2 (6 bases). This CDR3 contains 12 residues. Trimming pared 3 bases from V and 9 bases from J, leaving 12 bases between. Per germline, CDR1 SGDLS and CDR2 YYNGEE. The CDR3 spells CASSAPPGAQYF. The CDR3 DNA follows: TGTGCCAGCAGCGCACCTCCGGGGGCCCAGTACTTC. The full variable domain, its missing parts supplied by reference TRBV9 and TRBJ2-5, is DSGVTQTPKHLITATGQRVTLRCSPRSGDLSVYWYQQSLDQGLQFLIQYYNGEERAKGNILERFSAQQFPDLHSELNLSSLELGDSALYFCASSAPPGAQYFGPGTRLLVL.

This clone has just a few counts. The chain combines TRBV29-1 with TRBJ1-4; maybe TRBD1 (6 bases). Germline V gene data show CDR1 as SQVTM and CDR2 as ANQGSEA. The V and J ends lost 6 bases and 2 bases respectively, with 10 bases between them. CDR3 length: 13 amino acids. CDR3: CSVGTSTNEKLFF. The DNA of the CDR3 is TGCAGCGTCGGGACATCGACTAATGAAAAACTGTTTTTT.

This clone was found once. At one end, the junction sequence differs from germline, possibly due to a read error. V gene TRBV18 combines with J gene TRBJ2-1; D is perhaps TRBD1 or TRBD2 (7 bases each). CDR1 KGHSH and CDR2 LQKENI come from the germline V gene. The length of the CDR3 is 14 residues. The CDR3: CASSPPTGSELAVF. The CDR3 DNA reads as TGTGCCAGCTCGCCACCGACAGGGTCTGAGCTAGCGGTCTTC.

For this clone: The sample contains more than one DNA sequence encoding this CDR3. The chain carries TRBV5-1 and TRBJ1-5; D uncertain. Germline CDR1 and CDR2: SGHRS and YFSETQ. Trimming cost V 0 bases and J 5 bases, with 6 bases left between them. The CDR3 covers 13 residues. The CDR3 protein is CASSLAGDQPQHF. The CDR3 DNA follows: TGCGCCAGCAGCTTGGCAGGAGATCAGCCCCAGCATTTT.

The rearrangement links TRBV5-1 to TRBJ1-6; D unresolved. Germline V gene lookup returns CDR1 SGHRS and CDR2 YFSETQ. V was pared by 0 bases and J by 1 base, with 5 bases between. The length of the CDR3 is 15 residues. CDR3 DNA: TGCGCCAGCAGCTTGGTTTCTTCCTATAATTCACCCCTCCACTTT. Residues: CASSLVSSYNSPLHF.

The genes are TRBV5-1 and TRBJ2-2, with TRBD2 matching over 7 bases. Trimming took 4 bases from V and 5 from J; bases not matched to a gene: 14. This CDR3 is built from 17 residues. Germline lookup yields CDR1 SGHRS and CDR2 YFSETQ. CDR3 sequence reads: CASSPPLGGAGTGELFF. CDR3 DNA sequence: TGCGCCAGCAGCCCACCACTGGGAGGGGCCGGGACCGGGGAGCTGTTTTTT. The variable domain in full, with the rest retrieved from reference TRBV5-1 and TRBJ2-2, is KAGVTQTPRYLIKTRGQQVTLSCSPISGHRSVSWYQQTPGQGLQFLFEYFSETQRNKGNFPGRFSGRQFSNSRSEMNVSTLELGDSALYLCASSPPLGGAGTGELFFGEGSRLTVL.

Only a few counts were recorded for this clone. V is TRBV7-6 and J is TRBJ2-1; 13 positions match TRBD2. Germline CDR1 and CDR2: SGHVS and FNYEAQ. The V segment lost 5 bases and the J segment 10 bases; nucleotides outside the gene matches: 8. The CDR3 is 15 amino acids. CDR3 sequence: CASSRGLAGVKEQFF. DNA of the CDR3: TGTGCCAGCAGCCGTGGACTAGCGGGAGTGAAGGAGCAGTTCTTC.

The chain links TRBV18 to TRBJ1-1; tentatively, D is TRBD1 (5 bases). Germline V CDR1 and CDR2: KGHSH, LQKENI. Trimming left V 6 bases short and J 6 bases short, with 14 bases between. The CDR3 has 13 residues. The CDR3: CASSRAPGPEAFF. The CDR3 DNA sequence: TGTGCCAGCTCCAGGGCCCCTGGCCCTGAAGCTTTCTTT. The complete variable domain, with remaining parts taken from reference TRBV18 and TRBJ1-1, reads NAGVMQNPRHLVRRRGQEARLRCSPMKGHSHVYWYRQLPEEGLKFMVYLQKENIIDESGMPKERFSAEFPKEGPSILRIQQVVRGDSAAYFCASSRAPGPEAFFGQGTRLTVV.

The DNA of the CDR3 is TGCAGCGGGACGGACAGGGGGAACACTGAAGCTTTCTTT. Translated, it gives CSGTDRGNTEAFF. The chain carries TRBV29-1 and TRBJ1-1, with 9 bases matching TRBD1. In germline, CDR1 is SQVTM, CDR2 ANQGSEA. Trimming cost V 7 bases and J 1 base; bases outside gene matches: 4. The CDR3 length is 13 residues.

This chain links TRBV5-5 with TRBJ2-2; 7 nucleotides match TRBD1. The CDR3 contains 15 residues. Unmatched junction bases numbered 9, after V lost 3 bases and J lost 7 bases. Germline CDR1 and CDR2: SGHKS and YYEKEE (reference sequence). Written as DNA, the CDR3 is TGTGCCAGCAGCTCTATCCCCCGGGACAGCGGGGAGCTGTTTTTT. Amino acid sequence: CASSSIPRDSGELFF. Variable domain in full (rest from reference TRBV5-5 and TRBJ2-2): DAGVTQSPTHLIKTRGQQVTLRCSPISGHKSVSWYQQVLGQGPQFIFQYYEKEERGRGNFPDRFSARQFPNYSSELNVNALLLGDSALYLCASSSIPRDSGELFFGEGSRLTVL.

This clone was picked up a small number of times. The chain uses TRBV5-1 and TRBJ1-5; D gene uncertain. Looked up from germline, CDR1 is SGHRS and CDR2 is YFSETQ. This CDR3 region has 14 residues. Deletions cut 0 bases from V and 7 bases from J, with 11 bases between. This CDR3 reads CASSLGRGEQPQHF. In nucleotides, the CDR3 is TGCGCCAGCAGCTTGGGTCGGGGAGAACAGCCCCAGCATTTT.

This clone was seen more than once but under ten times. The gene calls are TRBV19 and TRBJ1-2; D not resolved. Germline V gene data show CDR1 as LNHDA and CDR2 as SQIVND (reference sequence). The length of the CDR3 is 13 residues. V was clipped by 5 bases and J by 3 bases, with 10 bases between them. The DNA for the CDR3 is TGTGCCAGTAGTCGTGACCGATACTATGGCTACACCTTC. Amino acid sequence: CASSRDRYYGYTF.

Of note for this clone: Compared with germline, one end of the junction differs, possibly owing to a read error. The gene calls are TRBV5-5 and TRBJ1-1; 10 positions match TRBD1. The germline V gene encodes CDR1 SGHKS and CDR2 YYEKEE (reference sequence). The CDR3 is 15 residues long. CDR3 DNA: TGCGCCAGCAGCCACAGACAGGGGGCGGGCACTGAAGCTTTCTTT. Translated, it gives CASSHRQGAGTEAFF.